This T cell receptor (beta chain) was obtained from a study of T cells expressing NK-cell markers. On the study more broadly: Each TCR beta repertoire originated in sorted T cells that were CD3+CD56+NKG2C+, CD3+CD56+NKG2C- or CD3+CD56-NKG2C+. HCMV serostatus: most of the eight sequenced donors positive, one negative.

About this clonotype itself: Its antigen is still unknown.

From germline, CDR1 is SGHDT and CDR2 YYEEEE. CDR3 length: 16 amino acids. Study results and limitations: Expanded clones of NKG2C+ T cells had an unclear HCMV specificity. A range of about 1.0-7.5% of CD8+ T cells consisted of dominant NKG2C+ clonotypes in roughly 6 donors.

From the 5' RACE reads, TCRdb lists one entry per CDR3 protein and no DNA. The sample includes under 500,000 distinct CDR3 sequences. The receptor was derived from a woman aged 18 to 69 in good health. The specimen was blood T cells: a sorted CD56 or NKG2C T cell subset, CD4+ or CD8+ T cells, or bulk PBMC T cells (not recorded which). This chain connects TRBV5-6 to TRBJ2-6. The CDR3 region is CASSLLPTSGANVLTF.